This T cell receptor beta chain was observed in a study of blood T cell repertoires in COVID-19 (dated by TCRdb to the early 2020s). In the study overall: The collaborator samples originated in the United States, Italy and Spain and spanned the acute and convalescent phases of COVID-19. The repertoires were released in a freely available public database intended as a resource for research on the immune response to SARS-CoV-2. Nearly every sample came with metadata listing a de-identified subject ID, COVID-19 status, age in years and sex. Samples were obtained from the ongoing ImmuneRACE study (first 160 participants) and from about 1,300 subjects provided by 6 global collaborators. The prospective study material was composed of cDNA or gDNA derived from T cells, B-cell-depleted T cells, or PBMCs. Subjects who had been exposed to COVID-19, were actively infected with it, or had recovered from it provided the deeply sampled blood TCRbeta repertoires that made up the dataset. Where HLA class I and class II types were available, the types were taken from metadata supplied by the sample provider, not from assay-based typing.

TCRbeta CDR3 regions were amplified from genomic DNA by means of the immunoSEQ Assay, a bias-controlled multiplex PCR. The original methods were these. The number of nucleated cells in each sample was estimated by amplification of reference gene primers within the assay. Sequence reads were collapsed and filtered to measure the absolute abundance of every unique TCRbeta CDR3 rearrangement. For each sample, productive Simpson clonality was calculated by taking the square root of Simpson's diversity index across productive rearrangements. In TCRdb, the immuneACCESS table is reduced to in-frame sequences with V and J assigned. These tables do not hold every clone; where another copy was compared, an unresolved V gene accounts for under half, and the others remain unexplained. The V and J calls and clone size are taken from that table; D and trimming were inferred from the DNA. The sample has 200,000 to 300,000 clones on record, roughly 87% of them singletons. Together, the top ten hold roughly 7% of the sample.

Another Seattle source contributed samples from volunteer blood donors who had recovered from COVID-19. The collaborating institutions used their own protocols to collect whole blood in K2EDTA tubes. Collaborator samples were shipped for TCRbeta analysis as frozen whole blood, isolated PBMCs, or DNA extracted from either sample type. A remark on this clone: What antigen it recognizes has not been identified. No much larger clone is present one base from it, and per-base qualities are unavailable.

The research as a whole found: Clinical and demographic metadata were provided uncurated, with the amount varying by source and participant.

This TCR came from a man aged 55 to 70 who had recovered from COVID-19. Material for sequencing was peripheral blood.

DNA sequence: TGTGCCAGCAGTTTATGGGAGGGGAACACTGAAGCTTTCTTT. Its protein product is CASSLWEGNTEAFF. The receptor chain draws on TRBV27 and TRBJ1-1; no D gene is confidently identified. Via the germline V gene (reference sequence), CDR1 is MNHEY and CDR2 SMNVEV. At the junction V is shortened by 1 base and J by 1 base, with 7 bases in between. Counted from cysteine to phenylalanine, this CDR3 has 14 amino acids. Of the read, only the CDR3 DNA is kept; its 42 bases are in frame from base 1.